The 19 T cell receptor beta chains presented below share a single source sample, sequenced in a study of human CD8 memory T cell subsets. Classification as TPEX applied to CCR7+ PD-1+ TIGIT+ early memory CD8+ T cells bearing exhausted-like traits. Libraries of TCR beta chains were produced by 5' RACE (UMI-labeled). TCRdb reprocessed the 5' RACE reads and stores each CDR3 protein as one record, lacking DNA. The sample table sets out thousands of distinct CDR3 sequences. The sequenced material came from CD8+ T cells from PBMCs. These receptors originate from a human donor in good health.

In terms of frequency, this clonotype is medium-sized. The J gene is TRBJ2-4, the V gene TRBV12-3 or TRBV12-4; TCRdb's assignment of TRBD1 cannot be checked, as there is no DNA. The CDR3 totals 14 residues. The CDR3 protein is CASTLSGGQNIQYF.

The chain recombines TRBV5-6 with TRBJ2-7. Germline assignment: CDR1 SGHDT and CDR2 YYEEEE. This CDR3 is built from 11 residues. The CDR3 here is CASSSSYEQYF.

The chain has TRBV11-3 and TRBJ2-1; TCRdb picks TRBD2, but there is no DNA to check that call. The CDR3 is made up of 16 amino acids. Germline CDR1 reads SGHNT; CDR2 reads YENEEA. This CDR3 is CASSHRPGLAFDEQFF.

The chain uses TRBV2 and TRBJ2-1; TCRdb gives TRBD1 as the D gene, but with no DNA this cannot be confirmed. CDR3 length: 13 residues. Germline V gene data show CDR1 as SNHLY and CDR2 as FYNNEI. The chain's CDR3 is CARVQGQSNEQFF.

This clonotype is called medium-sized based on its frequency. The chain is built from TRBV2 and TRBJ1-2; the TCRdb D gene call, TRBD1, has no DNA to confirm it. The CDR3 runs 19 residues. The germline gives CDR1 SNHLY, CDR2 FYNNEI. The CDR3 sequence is CASSEGPRRTGLFNYGYTF. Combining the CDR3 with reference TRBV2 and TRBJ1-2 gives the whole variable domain EPEVTQTPSHQVTQMGQEVILRCVPISNHLYFYWYRQILGQKVEFLVSFYNNEISEKSEIFDDQFSVERPDGSNFTLKIRSTKLEDSAMYFCASSEGPRRTGLFNYGYTFGSGTRLTVV.

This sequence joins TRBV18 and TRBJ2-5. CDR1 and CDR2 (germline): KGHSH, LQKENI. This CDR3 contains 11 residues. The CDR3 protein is CASSPQETQYF.

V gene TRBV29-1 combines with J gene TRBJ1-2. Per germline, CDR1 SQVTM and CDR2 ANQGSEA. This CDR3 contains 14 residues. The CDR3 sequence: CSVEDDEGSYGYTF.

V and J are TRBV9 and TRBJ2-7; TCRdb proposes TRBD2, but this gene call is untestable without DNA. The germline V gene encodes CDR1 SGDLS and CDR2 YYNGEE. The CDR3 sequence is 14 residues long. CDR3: CASSPRLAGDEQYF.

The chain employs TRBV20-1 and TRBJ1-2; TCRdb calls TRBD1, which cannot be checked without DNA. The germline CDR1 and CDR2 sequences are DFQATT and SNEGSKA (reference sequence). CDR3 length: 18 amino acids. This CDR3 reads CSAREPGAPIAPNYGYTF.

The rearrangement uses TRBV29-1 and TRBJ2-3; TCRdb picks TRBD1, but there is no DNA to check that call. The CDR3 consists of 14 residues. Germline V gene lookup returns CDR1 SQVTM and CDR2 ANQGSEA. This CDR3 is CSVAGQTFTDTQYF.

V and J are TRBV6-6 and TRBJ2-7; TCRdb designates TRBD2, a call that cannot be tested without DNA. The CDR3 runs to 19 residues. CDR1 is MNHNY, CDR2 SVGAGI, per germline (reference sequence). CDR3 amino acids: CASSPLSGSMLQVAYEQYF.

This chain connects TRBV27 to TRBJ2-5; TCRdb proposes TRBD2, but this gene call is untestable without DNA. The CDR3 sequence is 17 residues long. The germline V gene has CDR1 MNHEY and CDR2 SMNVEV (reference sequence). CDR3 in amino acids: CASSLIPLAGAVETQYF.

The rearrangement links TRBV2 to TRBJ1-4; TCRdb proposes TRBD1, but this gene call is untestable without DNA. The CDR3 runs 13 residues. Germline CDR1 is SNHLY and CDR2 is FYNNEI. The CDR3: CASSGRGIEKLFF.

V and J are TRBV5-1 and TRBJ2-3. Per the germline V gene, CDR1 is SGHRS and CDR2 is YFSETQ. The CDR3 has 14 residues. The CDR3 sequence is CASQDRTATDTQYF. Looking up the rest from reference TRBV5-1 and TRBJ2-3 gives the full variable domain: KAGVTQTPRYLIKTRGQQVTLSCSPISGHRSVSWYQQTPGQGLQFLFEYFSETQRNKGNFPGRFSGRQFSNSRSEMNVSTLELGDSALYLCASQDRTATDTQYFGPGTRLTVL.

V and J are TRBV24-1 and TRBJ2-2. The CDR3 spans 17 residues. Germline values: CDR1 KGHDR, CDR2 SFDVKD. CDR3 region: CATSDTASSRNTGELFF.

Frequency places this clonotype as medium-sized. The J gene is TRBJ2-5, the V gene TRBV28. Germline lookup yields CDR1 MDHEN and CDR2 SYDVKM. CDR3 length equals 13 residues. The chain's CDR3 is CASSLYTRQTQYF.

The CDR3 here is CASSQERGDYEQYF. The chain is built from TRBV4-1 and TRBJ2-7; TCRdb reports TRBD2, a call that lacks DNA to check it against. The CDR3 runs to 14 residues. Looked up from germline, CDR1 is MGHRA and CDR2 is YSYEKL.

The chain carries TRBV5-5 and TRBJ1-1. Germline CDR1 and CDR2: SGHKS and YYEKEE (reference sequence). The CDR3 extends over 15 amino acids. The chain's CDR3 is CASSLVRQMNTEAFF. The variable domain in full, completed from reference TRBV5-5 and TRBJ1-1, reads DAGVTQSPTHLIKTRGQQVTLRCSPISGHKSVSWYQQVLGQGPQFIFQYYEKEERGRGNFPDRFSARQFPNYSSELNVNALLLGDSALYLCASSLVRQMNTEAFFGQGTRLTVV.

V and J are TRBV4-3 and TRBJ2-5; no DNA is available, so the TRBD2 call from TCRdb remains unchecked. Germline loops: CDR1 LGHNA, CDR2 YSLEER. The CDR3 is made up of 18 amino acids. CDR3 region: CASSQDRRGPIFQETQYF.